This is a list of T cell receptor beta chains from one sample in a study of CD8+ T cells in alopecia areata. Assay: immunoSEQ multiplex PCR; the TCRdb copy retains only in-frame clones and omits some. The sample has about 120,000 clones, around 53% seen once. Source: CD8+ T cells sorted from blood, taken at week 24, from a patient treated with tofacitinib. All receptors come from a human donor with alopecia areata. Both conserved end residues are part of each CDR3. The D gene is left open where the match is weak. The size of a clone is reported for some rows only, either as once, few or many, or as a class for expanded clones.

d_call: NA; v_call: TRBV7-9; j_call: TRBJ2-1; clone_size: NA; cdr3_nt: TGTGCCAGCAGCTTGGGCCAACCACATGAGCAGTTCTTC; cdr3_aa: CASSLGQPHEQFF
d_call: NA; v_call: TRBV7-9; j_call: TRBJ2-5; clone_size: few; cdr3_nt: TGTGCCAGCAGCTTAGATATCCAAGAGACCCAGTACTTC; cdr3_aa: CASSLDIQETQYF
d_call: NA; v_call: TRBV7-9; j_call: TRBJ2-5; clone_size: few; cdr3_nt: TGTGCCAGCAGCTTGCTCCGAGGGGAGACCCAGTACTTC; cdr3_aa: CASSLLRGETQYF
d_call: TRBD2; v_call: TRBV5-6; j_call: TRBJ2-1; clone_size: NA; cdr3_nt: TGTGCCAGCAGCTTTCCTAGCGGGGGCAATGAGCAGTTCTTC; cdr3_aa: CASSFPSGGNEQFF
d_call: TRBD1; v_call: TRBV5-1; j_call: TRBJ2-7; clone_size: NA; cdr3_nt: TGCGCCAGCAGCCCTCAACGGACAGGGTCGGACGAGCAGTACTTC; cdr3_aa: CASSPQRTGSDEQYF
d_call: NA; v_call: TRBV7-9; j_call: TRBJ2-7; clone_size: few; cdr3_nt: TGTGCCAGCAGCTTAGGAGGGGAAAGCACCTACGAGCAGTACTTC; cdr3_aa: CASSLGGESTYEQYF
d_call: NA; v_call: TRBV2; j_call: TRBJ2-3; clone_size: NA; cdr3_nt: TGTGCCAGCAGGTATGGACAGGACTACACAGATACGCAGTATTTT; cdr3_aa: CASRYGQDYTDTQYF
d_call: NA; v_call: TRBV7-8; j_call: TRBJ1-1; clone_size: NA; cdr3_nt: TGTGCCAGCAGCTCGGGGGAAGAAGCTTTCTTT; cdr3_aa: CASSSGEEAFF
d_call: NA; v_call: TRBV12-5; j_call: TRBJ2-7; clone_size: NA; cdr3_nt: TGTGCTAGTGGTTTGTTCTTAAACCCCTACGAGCAGTACTTC; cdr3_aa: CASGLFLNPYEQYF
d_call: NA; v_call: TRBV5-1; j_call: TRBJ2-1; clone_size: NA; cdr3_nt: TGCGCCAGCAGCTTGGCGGCAGGGCGGAGCAATGAGCAGTTCTTC; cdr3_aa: CASSLAAGRSNEQFF
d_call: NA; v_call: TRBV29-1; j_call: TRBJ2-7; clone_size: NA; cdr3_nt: TGCAGCGTTGAAGTCCACCCCAACGAGCAGTACTTC; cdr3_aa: CSVEVHPNEQYF
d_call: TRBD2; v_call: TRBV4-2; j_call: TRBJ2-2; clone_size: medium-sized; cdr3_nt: TGTGCCAGCAGCCAACTAGCGGGGGACACCGGGGAGCTGTTTTTT; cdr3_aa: CASSQLAGDTGELFF
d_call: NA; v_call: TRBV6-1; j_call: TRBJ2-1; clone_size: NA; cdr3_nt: TGTGCCAGCAGTGAGGCAGGGCATCCTTACAATGAGCAGTTCTTC; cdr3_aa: CASSEAGHPYNEQFF
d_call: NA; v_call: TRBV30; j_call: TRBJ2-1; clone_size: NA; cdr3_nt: TGTGCCTGGAGTGCCCGGAGCTCCTACAATGAGCAGTTCTTC; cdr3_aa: CAWSARSSYNEQFF
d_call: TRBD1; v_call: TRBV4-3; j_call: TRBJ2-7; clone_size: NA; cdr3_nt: TGCGCCAGCAGCCTGGGGACAGCTGAAAGCTCCTACGAGCAGTACTTC; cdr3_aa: CASSLGTAESSYEQYF
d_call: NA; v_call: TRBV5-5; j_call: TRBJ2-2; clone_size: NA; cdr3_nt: TGTGCCAGCAGCCAAGAAACCGATAACACCGGGGAGCTGTTTTTT; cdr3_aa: CASSQETDNTGELFF
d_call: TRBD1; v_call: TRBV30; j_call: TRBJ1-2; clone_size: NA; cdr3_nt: TGTGCCTGGAGTGTAGGGGGGACAGGGTATGGCTACACCTTC; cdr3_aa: CAWSVGGTGYGYTF
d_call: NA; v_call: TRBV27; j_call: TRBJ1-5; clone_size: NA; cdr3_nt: TGTGCCAGCAGTTTAGGGAGCAATCAGCCCCAGCATTTT; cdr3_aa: CASSLGSNQPQHF
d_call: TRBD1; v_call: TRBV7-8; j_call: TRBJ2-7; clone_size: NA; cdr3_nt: TGTGCCAGCTGGGGACAGGGGCTTTCCTACGAGCAGTACTTC; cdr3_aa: CASWGQGLSYEQYF
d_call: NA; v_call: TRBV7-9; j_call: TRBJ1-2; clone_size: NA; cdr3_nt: TGTGCCAGCAGCTTATCCTTTTATGGCTACACCTTC; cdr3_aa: CASSLSFYGYTF